The 27 T cell receptor beta chains given below trace back to one sample, sequenced in a study of cytomegalovirus exposure and HLA in healthy donors. Sequencing used immunoSEQ multiplex PCR; TCRdb keeps in-frame clones, though not all of them. The sample records about 110,000 clones, around 89% being singletons. The sequencing input was PBMCs. Receptor source: a woman aged 18-29 years in good health and CMV-seropositive.

V gene TRBV28 combines with J gene TRBJ1-1; no clear D gene. The CDR3 consists of 12 residues. Germline-derived CDR1 and CDR2 are MDHEN and SYDVKM. V was shortened by 6 bases and J by 7 bases, with 12 bases between the two germline ends. CDR3 loop: CASRPGAYEAFF. The DNA of the CDR3 is TGTGCCAGCAGACCAGGCGCCTATGAAGCTTTCTTT.

The rearrangement links TRBV18 to TRBJ2-3; D call uncertain. CDR3 length: 13 amino acids. CDR1 and CDR2 from the germline V gene are KGHSH and LQKENI. The germline V and J ends were trimmed by 0 bases and 8 bases, with 9 bases remaining between them. Written as DNA, the CDR3 is TGTGCCAGCTCACCACCGGTCACGGGTACGCAGTATTTT. Translating gives CASSPPVTGTQYF.

CDR3 protein: CASSVQAYYEQYF. CDR3 sequence (DNA): TGTGCCAGCAGTGTTCAGGCCTACTACGAGCAGTACTTC. This chain joins TRBV6-1 and TRBJ2-7; D gene ambiguous. CDR1 and CDR2 from the germline V gene are MNHNS and SASEGT. CDR3 size: 13 residues. Trimming took off 4 bases at V and 3 bases at J, with 10 bases between the two ends.

The chain uses TRBV6-5 and TRBJ2-1, with D possibly matching TRBD2 (7 bases). The CDR3 contains 15 residues. CDR1 and CDR2 (germline): MNHEY, SVGAGI. Trimming removed 7 bases from V and 6 bases from J, with 19 bases in between. This chain's CDR3 is CASMGGPNLFNEQFF. As DNA, the CDR3 is TGTGCCAGCATGGGGGGGCCAAATCTATTCAATGAGCAGTTCTTC.

V gene TRBV18 combines with J gene TRBJ2-2; 7 positions match TRBD1. Germline V gives CDR1 KGHSH, CDR2 LQKENI. J was trimmed by 5 bases and V by 3 bases; bases with no gene match: 6. This CDR3 is built from 15 residues. The CDR3 spells CASSPDRVRTGELFF. The CDR3, as DNA: TGTGCCAGCTCACCCGACAGGGTGAGGACCGGGGAGCTGTTTTTT.

The chain employs TRBV2 and TRBJ1-2; the match to TRBD1 covers 8 bases. Per the germline V gene, CDR1 is SNHLY and CDR2 is FYNNEI. Trimming cost V 6 bases and J 1 base; bases outside gene matches: 10. This CDR3 has 16 amino acids. DNA of the CDR3: TGTGCCAGCAGCGTAGACAGGGGAGGATTTAACTATGGCTACACCTTC. Protein sequence: CASSVDRGGFNYGYTF.

The chain combines TRBV5-4 with TRBJ1-1; 8 bases are a match to TRBD1. Germline V gives CDR1 SGHNT, CDR2 YYREEE (reference sequence). CDR3 size: 17 residues. The ends lost 4 bases at V and 3 bases at J; junction bases unmatched: 14. This CDR3 is CASSPGQGGRGYTEAFF. For the CDR3, the DNA is TGTGCCAGCAGCCCAGGACAGGGAGGCCGGGGGTACACTGAAGCTTTCTTT. Variable domain in full (rest from reference TRBV5-4 and TRBJ1-1): ETGVTQSPTHLIKTRGQQVTLRCSSQSGHNTVSWYQQALGQGPQFIFQYYREEENGRGNFPPRFSGLQFPNYSSELNVNALELDDSALYLCASSPGQGGRGYTEAFFGQGTRLTVV.

This CDR3 is CASSQDDRVADTQYF. The CDR3 DNA sequence: TGCGCCAGCAGCCAAGACGACAGGGTCGCCGATACGCAGTATTTT. The chain joins TRBV4-3 to TRBJ2-3, with 7 bases matching TRBD1. Germline loops: CDR1 LGHNA, CDR2 YSLEER. This CDR3 region has 15 residues. V dropped 0 bases and J dropped 6; count of bases not matched to a gene: 6.

The V gene is TRBV6-6, the J gene TRBJ1-1; the D is unclear. Trimming took 0 bases from V and 1 from J, leaving 9 bases between them. Per the germline V gene, CDR1 is MNHNY and CDR2 is SVGAGI (reference sequence). CDR3 length: 15 amino acids. DNA of the CDR3: TGTGCCAGCAGTTACTCAGCCCCCGGGAACACTGAAGCTTTCTTT. This codes for CASSYSAPGNTEAFF.

The rearrangement joins TRBV5-6 to TRBJ1-3; D is perhaps TRBD1 (6 bases). The V and J ends lost 6 bases and 2 bases respectively, with 9 bases between them. This CDR3 comprises 13 residues. CDR1 SGHDT and CDR2 YYEEEE come from the germline V gene. The CDR3 DNA reads TGTGCCAGCACCTACAGGGCTGGAAACACCATATATTTT. Its translation: CASTYRAGNTIYF. Combining the CDR3 with reference TRBV5-6 and TRBJ1-3 gives the whole variable domain DAGVTQSPTHLIKTRGQQVTLRCSPKSGHDTVSWYQQALGQGPQFIFQYYEEEERQRGNFPDRFSGHQFPNYSSELNVNALLLGDSALYLCASTYRAGNTIYFGEGSWLTVV.

The V gene is TRBV2, the J gene TRBJ2-1, with 12 bases lining up with TRBD2. Germline loops: CDR1 SNHLY, CDR2 FYNNEI. There are 14 residues in the CDR3. The ends lost 6 bases at V and 8 bases at J; junction bases unmatched: 5. The CDR3, as DNA: TGTGCCAGCAGCCCTAGCGGGGGGGTTCATGAGCAGTTCTTC. Its protein is CASSPSGGVHEQFF.

The chain couples TRBV6-6 to TRBJ2-7; 9 nucleotides line up with TRBD1. With V trimmed by 6 bases and J by 5 bases, 8 bases remained unmatched. The CDR3 extends over 14 amino acids. Germline assignment: CDR1 MNHNY and CDR2 SVGAGI (reference sequence). In nucleotides, the CDR3 is TGTGCCAGCAGCCCAACAGGGGGCTTGAACGAGCAGTACTTC. It yields the protein CASSPTGGLNEQYF.

For the CDR3, the DNA is TGTGCCAGCAGTTGGACTAGCGGGGGAACAGATACGCAGTATTTT. This translates into CASSWTSGGTDTQYF. The V gene is TRBV2, the J gene TRBJ2-3; 13 bases are shared with TRBD2. The CDR3 covers 15 residues. Germline V gene sequence: CDR1 SNHLY, CDR2 FYNNEI. V trimming: 5 bases; J trimming: 3 bases; junction bases outside the gene matches: 2. The full variable domain, with the rest looked up from reference TRBV2 and TRBJ2-3, is EPEVTQTPSHQVTQMGQEVILRCVPISNHLYFYWYRQILGQKVEFLVSFYNNEISEKSEIFDDQFSVERPDGSNFTLKIRSTKLEDSAMYFCASSWTSGGTDTQYFGPGTRLTVL.

V and J are TRBV9 and TRBJ1-2; D unresolved. The CDR3 sequence is 17 residues long. Trimming removed 3 bases from V and 5 bases from J, with 23 bases in between. Germline V gene lookup returns CDR1 SGDLS and CDR2 YYNGEE. CDR3 sequence (DNA): TGTGCCAGCAGCGCCCGAGCGGCGATGGGTCGATTATATGGCTACACCTTC. Translation gives CASSARAAMGRLYGYTF.

The V gene is TRBV10-3, the J gene TRBJ2-1, with 13 nucleotides matching TRBD2. The CDR3 length is 15 residues. With V trimmed by 6 bases and J by 7 bases, 6 bases remained unmatched. Germline V gene sequence: CDR1 ENHRY, CDR2 SYGVKD. The DNA of the CDR3 is TGTGCCATCAGCCCCACTAGCGGGGGGGGGAATGAGCAGTTCTTC. Its translation is CAISPTSGGGNEQFF.

The J gene is TRBJ1-5, the V gene TRBV7-8; D gene unclear. The CDR3 is 15 amino acids. Trimming cost V 3 bases and J 9 bases, with 18 bases left between them. From germline, CDR1 is SGHVS and CDR2 FQNEAQ. The CDR3 is CASSFGLTGLSPQHF. The CDR3 nucleotides are TGTGCCAGCAGCTTTGGTCTGACGGGTTTGTCGCCCCAGCATTTT.

The chain links TRBV27 to TRBJ2-3; 9 bases fit TRBD2. Germline V CDR1 and CDR2: MNHEY, SMNVEV (reference sequence). Losses at the gene ends were 6 bases for V and 8 bases for J; bases not matched to a gene: 6. The CDR3 length is 13 residues. The CDR3 sequence: CASRPRGGGTQYF. The CDR3 DNA reads as TGTGCCAGCAGGCCGCGGGGGGGCGGTACGCAGTATTTT.

The V call is TRBV5-1, the J call TRBJ2-3; perhaps TRBD1 as D (6 bases). From germline, CDR1 is SGHRS and CDR2 YFSETQ. V was clipped by 0 bases and J by 0 bases, with 8 bases between them. This CDR3 contains 15 residues. The DNA for the CDR3 is TGCGCCAGCAGCTTGGTGCAGGGGAGCACAGATACGCAGTATTTT. Its translation: CASSLVQGSTDTQYF.

The gene calls are TRBV2 and TRBJ2-5; 7 bases map to TRBD1. Germline CDR1 SNHLY, CDR2 FYNNEI. CDR3 size: 13 residues. Losses at the gene ends were 3 bases for V and 3 bases for J; bases not matched to a gene: 1. The CDR3 loop is CASSDGTEETQYF. CDR3 sequence (DNA): TGTGCCAGCAGTGATGGGACAGAAGAGACCCAGTACTTC.

This clone was picked up one time. The rearrangement links TRBV13 to TRBJ1-5; D is undetermined. V dropped 0 bases and J dropped 0 bases, with 6 bases sitting between them. The CDR3 runs to 15 residues. Germline lookup yields CDR1 PRHDT and CDR2 FYEKMQ (reference sequence). The DNA for the CDR3 is TGTGCCAGCAGCTTAGGCAGATATAGCAATCAGCCCCAGCATTTT. Translating it yields CASSLGRYSNQPQHF.

The rearrangement joins TRBV4-1 to TRBJ1-3; 11 positions agree with TRBD1. The CDR3 has 17 amino acids. Germline-derived CDR1 and CDR2 are MGHRA and YSYEKL. After removal of 5 bases from V and 3 bases from J, the junction contained 9 bases not matched to a gene. The DNA of the CDR3 is TGCGCCAGCAGCTCCCGGGACAGGGGGGAAAGTGGAAACACCATATATTTT. This gives the protein CASSSRDRGESGNTIYF.

The rearrangement links TRBV10-3 to TRBJ1-3, with D possibly being TRBD1 (5 bases). Germline V gene lookup returns CDR1 ENHRY and CDR2 SYGVKD. The CDR3 spans 19 residues. Trimming shortened V by 0 bases and J by 1 base, and 19 bases separated the two germline ends. The CDR3 region has the DNA TGTGCCATCAGTGAGTCGTTCAGGGCGGCTCTCGGGTCTGGAAACACCATATATTTT. Its protein product is CAISESFRAALGSGNTIYF.

The table lists this clone with a count of one. The sample has other DNA sequences that encode this CDR3 too. The gene calls are TRBV7-9 and TRBJ2-3; D gene ambiguous. Germline CDR1 and CDR2: SEHNR and FQNEAQ (reference sequence). Trimming removed 1 base at V and 1 base at J, with 3 bases between. This CDR3 contains 13 residues. CDR3 nucleotides: TGTGCCAGCAGCTTAGGAGGCACAGATACGCAGTATTTT. Protein product: CASSLGGTDTQYF.

The V call is TRBV7-9, the J call TRBJ2-1, with 11 positions matching TRBD2. Unmatched junction bases numbered 8, after V lost 0 bases and J lost 4 bases. The CDR3 is made up of 18 amino acids. Per the germline V gene, CDR1 is SEHNR and CDR2 is FQNEAQ (reference sequence). Here the CDR3 reads CASSLAIMGLADYNEQFF. The CDR3 DNA sequence: TGTGCCAGCAGCTTAGCGATAATGGGACTAGCGGATTACAATGAGCAGTTCTTC.

The V and J genes are TRBV6-5 and TRBJ2-7, with TRBD1 matching 9 bases. J was trimmed by 0 bases and V by 5 bases; bases with no gene match: 2. The germline V gene has CDR1 MNHEY and CDR2 SVGAGI. The CDR3 length is 14 residues. The CDR3 DNA sequence: TGTGCCAGCAGTCCGGGACAGGGCTCCTACGAGCAGTACTTC. Translation: CASSPGQGSYEQYF.

The V gene is TRBV2, the J gene TRBJ2-7, with 8 positions matching TRBD1. CDR3 length equals 15 residues. Germline V gene lookup returns CDR1 SNHLY and CDR2 FYNNEI. Trimming at V came to 1 base and at J to 2 bases, leaving 4 bases not matched to a gene. CDR3 in DNA: TGTGCCAGCAGTGAAGGGGACAGGTTACCCTACGAGCAGTACGTC. Translated, it gives CASSEGDRLPYEQYV.

CDR3 amino acids: CASSQAGFHEQYF. DNA for the CDR3: TGCGCCAGCAGCCAAGCGGGGTTCCACGAGCAGTACTTC. The gene calls are TRBV4-1 and TRBJ2-7; weak D call: TRBD2 (5 bases). This CDR3 contains 13 residues. V was shortened by 1 base and J by 5 bases, with 9 bases between the two germline ends. Germline V gene lookup returns CDR1 MGHRA and CDR2 YSYEKL.